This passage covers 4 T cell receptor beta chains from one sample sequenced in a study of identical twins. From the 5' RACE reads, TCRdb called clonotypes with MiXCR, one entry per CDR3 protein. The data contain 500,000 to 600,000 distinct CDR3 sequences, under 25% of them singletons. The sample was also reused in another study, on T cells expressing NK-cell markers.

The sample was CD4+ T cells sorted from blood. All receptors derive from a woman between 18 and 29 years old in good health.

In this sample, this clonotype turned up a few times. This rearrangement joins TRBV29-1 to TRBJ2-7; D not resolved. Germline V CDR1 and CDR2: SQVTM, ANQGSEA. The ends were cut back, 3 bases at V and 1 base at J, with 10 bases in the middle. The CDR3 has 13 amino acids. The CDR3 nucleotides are TGCAGCGTTGAGGCCCAGTCATCCTACGAGCAGTACTTC. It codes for CSVEAQSSYEQYF.

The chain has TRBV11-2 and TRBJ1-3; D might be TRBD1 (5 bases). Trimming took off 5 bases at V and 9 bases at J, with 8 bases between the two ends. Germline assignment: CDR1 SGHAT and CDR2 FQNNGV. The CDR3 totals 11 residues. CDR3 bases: TGTGCCAGCAGCGACAGACCCACCATATATTTT. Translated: CASSDRPTIYF. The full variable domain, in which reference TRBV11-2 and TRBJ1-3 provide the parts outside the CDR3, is EAGVAQSPRYKIIEKRQSVAFWCNPISGHATLYWYQQILGQGPKLLIQFQNNGVVDDSQLPKDRFSAERLKGVDSTLKIQPAKLEDSAVYLCASSDRPTIYFGEGSWLTVV.

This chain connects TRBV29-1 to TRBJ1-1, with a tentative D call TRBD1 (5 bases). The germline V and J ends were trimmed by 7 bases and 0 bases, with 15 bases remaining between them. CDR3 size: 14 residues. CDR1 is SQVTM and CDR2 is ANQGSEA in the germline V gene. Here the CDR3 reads CSALGGAVNTEAFF. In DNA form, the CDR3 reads TGCAGCGCTCTGGGGGGTGCAGTGAACACTGAAGCTTTCTTT. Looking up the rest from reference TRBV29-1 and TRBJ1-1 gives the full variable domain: SAVISQKPSRDICQRGTSLTIQCQVDSQVTMMFWYRQQPGQSLTLIATANQGSEATYESGFVIDKFPISRPNLTFSTLTVSNMSPEDSSIYLCSALGGAVNTEAFFGQGTRLTVV.

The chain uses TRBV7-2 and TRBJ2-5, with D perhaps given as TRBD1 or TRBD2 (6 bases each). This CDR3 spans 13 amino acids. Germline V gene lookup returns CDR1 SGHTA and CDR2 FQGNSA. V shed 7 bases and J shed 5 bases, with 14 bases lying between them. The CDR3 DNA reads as TGTGCCAGCACCCCTCGGGGGCGGGAGACCCAGTACTTC. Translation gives CASTPRGRETQYF.